The 32 T cell receptor beta chains presented below share a single source sample, sequenced in a study of shared clonotypes between healthy human individuals. Clones were sequenced by immunoSEQ multiplex PCR, and TCRdb holds only the in-frame ones, with some missing. Here the sample spans approximately 240,000 clones, just over 65% being singletons. Specimen: memory CD4+ T cells sorted from blood. Subset denoted: CD45RA-negative fraction. These receptors came from a man aged 25 to 40 in good health.

This clone was counted many times. The rearrangement links TRBV19 to TRBJ1-3; D uncertain. Germline V gene data show CDR1 as LNHDA and CDR2 as SQIVND (reference sequence). V was cut by 8 bases and J by 0 bases, with 14 bases left in between. There are 15 residues in the CDR3. The CDR3 spells CASGVAGISGNTIYF. As DNA, the CDR3 is TGTGCCAGTGGAGTTGCGGGGATCTCTGGAAACACCATATATTTT.

The genes are TRBV5-5 and TRBJ1-1, with TRBD1 matching over 7 bases. The junction had 6 bases not matched to a gene; V was cut back by 3 bases and J by 4 bases. This CDR3 is built from 14 residues. CDR1 is SGHKS and CDR2 is YYEKEE in the germline V gene (reference sequence). CDR3 residues: CASSYGQVSTEAFF. The CDR3 bases are TGTGCCAGCAGCTACGGACAGGTCAGCACTGAAGCTTTCTTT.

The V call is TRBV6-1, the J call TRBJ1-5; 8 bases line up with TRBD1. Trimming removed 5 bases from V and 13 bases from J; junction bases left unmatched: 13. Germline CDR1 MNHNS, CDR2 SASEGT. This CDR3 comprises 14 residues. CDR3 sequence reads: CASSPRQGFPRQHF. CDR3 nucleotides: TGTGCCAGCAGTCCCCGACAGGGGTTTCCCCGACAGCATTTT.

J is TRBJ2-7 and V is TRBV30; 10 positions match TRBD1. Germline V gene data show CDR1 as GTSNPN and CDR2 as SVGIG (reference sequence). The CDR3 sequence is 15 residues long. V gave up 1 base and J gave up 4 bases; unmatched junction bases: 7. The CDR3 DNA is TGTGCCTGGAGTGGTCTGGGGACAGGGGAATACGAGCAGTACTTC. This sequence encodes CAWSGLGTGEYEQYF.

The chain joins TRBV14 to TRBJ2-5, with no clear D. In germline, CDR1 is SGHDN, CDR2 FVKESK. The CDR3 covers 15 residues. The V gene lost 1 base and the J gene lost 5 bases, with 14 bases spanning the gap. CDR3 protein: CASSQVGNLWETQYF. In DNA, the CDR3 is TGTGCCAGCAGCCAAGTAGGGAATCTATGGGAGACCCAGTACTTC. Drawing the rest from reference TRBV14 and TRBJ2-5, the complete variable domain is EAGVTQFPSHSVIEKGQTVTLRCDPISGHDNLYWYRRVMGKEIKFLLHFVKESKQDESGMPNNRFLAERTGGTYSTLKVQPAELEDSGVYFCASSQVGNLWETQYFGPGTRLLVL.

A word on this clone: This CDR3 is also generated by other DNA sequences in the sample. The V and J genes are TRBV18 and TRBJ2-2; D is unresolved. Trimming removed 3 bases from V and 4 bases from J, with 15 bases in between. In germline, CDR1 is KGHSH, CDR2 LQKENI. The CDR3 spans 16 residues. The chain's CDR3 is CASSPFGLGSTGELFF. The CDR3 bases are TGTGCCAGCTCACCGTTTGGGCTGGGCTCCACCGGGGAGCTGTTTTTT.

This clone was seen ten or more times. The junction departs from the called germline gene at one end, perhaps through a read error. CDR3 amino acids: CASRLWRSRGNQPQHF. Here the CDR3 DNA reads TGTGCCAGCAGGTTATGGAGGAGCCGCGGTAACCAGCCCCAGCATTTT. The V call is TRBV28, the J call TRBJ1-5; D remains unclear. Looked up from germline, CDR1 is MDHEN and CDR2 is SYDVKM. This CDR3 has 16 residues.

The chain couples TRBV29-1 to TRBJ2-1, with D perhaps matching TRBD2 (5 bases). This CDR3 contains 13 residues. Trimming removed 7 bases from V and 9 bases from J, with 19 bases in between. The V gene's germline CDR1 is SQVTM and CDR2 ANQGSEA. CDR3 coding DNA: TGCAGCGACTTTGGGTCGGTGGCGGGTGAGCAGTTCTTC. It yields the protein CSDFGSVAGEQFF.

This clone was counted a single time. This chain uses TRBV10-1 with TRBJ2-6; a possible D gene is TRBD2 (6 bases). The CDR3 spans 17 residues. Trimming pared 4 bases from V and 4 bases from J, leaving 17 bases between. CDR1 and CDR2 (germline): WNHNN, SYGVQD (reference sequence). The CDR3 region has the DNA TGCGCCAGCAGTGTAGCGGTTGAACCGAAGGGGGCCAACGTCCTGACTTTC. This gives the protein CASSVAVEPKGANVLTF.

A word on this clone: Other DNA sequences from this sample encode an identical CDR3 as well. The chain has TRBV5-4 and TRBJ1-1, with 9 bases lining up with TRBD1. Germline V gene sequence: CDR1 SGHNT, CDR2 YYREEE (reference sequence). The ends lost 4 bases at V and 2 bases at J; junction bases unmatched: 3. The CDR3 covers 14 residues. The CDR3 spells CASSPGQGNTEAFF. CDR3 nucleotide sequence: TGTGCCAGCAGCCCGGGACAGGGAAACACTGAAGCTTTCTTT.

The chain couples TRBV29-1 to TRBJ1-1; D uncertain. The CDR3 spans 16 residues. The germline CDR1 and CDR2 sequences are SQVTM and ANQGSEA. Trimming took 3 bases from V and 0 from J, leaving 17 bases between them. CDR3: CSVDPIKAGVNTEAFF. CDR3 nucleotides: TGCAGCGTTGATCCGATCAAGGCCGGGGTGAACACTGAAGCTTTCTTT. The full variable domain, rest sourced from reference TRBV29-1 and TRBJ1-1, is SAVISQKPSRDICQRGTSLTIQCQVDSQVTMMFWYRQQPGQSLTLIATANQGSEATYESGFVIDKFPISRPNLTFSTLTVSNMSPEDSSIYLCSVDPIKAGVNTEAFFGQGTRLTVV.

The genes are TRBV29-1 and TRBJ1-2, with TRBD1 identical over 7 bases. Germline loops: CDR1 SQVTM, CDR2 ANQGSEA. J gave up 4 bases and V 7 bases, and 6 bases lay outside the gene matches. The CDR3 has 12 amino acids. Here the CDR3 DNA reads TGCAGCGCTGGGACAGACGTCTATGGCTACACCTTC. Translated, it gives CSAGTDVYGYTF. Full variable domain (rest looked up from reference TRBV29-1 and TRBJ1-2): SAVISQKPSRDICQRGTSLTIQCQVDSQVTMMFWYRQQPGQSLTLIATANQGSEATYESGFVIDKFPISRPNLTFSTLTVSNMSPEDSSIYLCSAGTDVYGYTFGSGTRLTVV.

This clone was counted many times. V usage is TRBV7-2 and J usage is TRBJ2-2; the D gene is possibly TRBD2 (5 bases). The CDR3 extends over 16 amino acids. Trimming took off 5 bases at V and 1 base at J, with 14 bases between the two ends. Germline CDR1 and CDR2: SGHTA and FQGNSA. CDR3 residues: CASSKTPSRNTGELFF. DNA for the CDR3: TGTGCCAGCAGCAAGACCCCTAGCCGGAACACCGGGGAGCTGTTTTTT.

The chain is built from TRBV2 and TRBJ2-2, with a weak D call TRBD1 (5 bases). CDR3 length: 15 residues. V was cut by 6 bases and J by 4 bases, with 15 bases left in between. Germline-derived CDR1 and CDR2 are SNHLY and FYNNEI. The DNA of the CDR3 is TGTGCCAGCAGGGTACGGACAACGAGCACCGGGGAGCTGTTTTTT. The encoded protein is CASRVRTTSTGELFF.

A few counts support this clone. The J gene is TRBJ2-1, the V gene TRBV28; TRBD2 is a possible D gene (5 bases). Germline CDR1 and CDR2: MDHEN and SYDVKM. Between the trimmed V and J ends, which lost 3 bases and 12 bases, there was a span of 12 bases. The CDR3 runs 12 residues. DNA of the CDR3: TGTGCCAGCAGTTTCCAGCGCCGGGGGCAGTTCTTC. Its protein is CASSFQRRGQFF. Complete variable domain (other parts from reference TRBV28 and TRBJ2-1): DVKVTQSSRYLVKRTGEKVFLECVQDMDHENMFWYRQDPGLGLRLIYFSYDVKMKEKGDIPEGYSVSREKKERFSLILESASTNQTSMYLCASSFQRRGQFFGPGTRLTVL.

The genes are TRBV18 and TRBJ2-3; no clear D gene. CDR1 and CDR2 from the germline V gene are KGHSH and LQKENI. The CDR3 has 16 amino acids. The V end lost 2 bases, the J end lost 1 base, and 13 bases lay between the germline ends. The CDR3 here is CASSPTSPARTDTQYF. The CDR3 nucleotides read TGTGCCAGCTCACCAACTTCCCCTGCTCGCACAGATACGCAGTATTTT.

The chain combines TRBV2 with TRBJ2-1, with D uncertain. Germline V gives CDR1 SNHLY, CDR2 FYNNEI. Trimming took 9 bases from V and 0 from J, leaving 12 bases between them. CDR3 length: 14 amino acids. This chain's CDR3 is CARRSWSSYNEQFF. CDR3 in DNA: TGTGCCAGGAGAAGCTGGAGCTCCTACAATGAGCAGTTCTTC.

DNA of the CDR3: TGTGCTAGTGGACTTATCCTAGCGGGAGGGCCGGATACGCAGTATTTT. Its translation is CASGLILAGGPDTQYF. The chain uses TRBV12-5 and TRBJ2-3; 12 bases map to TRBD2. The CDR3 spans 16 residues. Germline values: CDR1 LGHNT, CDR2 FRNRAP. Trimming at V came to 6 bases and at J to 6 bases, leaving 10 bases not matched to a gene.

This clone has a handful of counts. The chain has TRBV7-8 and TRBJ1-5, with D unclear. This CDR3 is built from 16 residues. From germline, CDR1 is SGHVS and CDR2 FQNEAQ. V dropped 1 base and J dropped 0 bases, with 10 bases sitting between them. CDR3 residues: CASSLVRSLSNQPQHF. The CDR3 coding sequence is TGTGCCAGCAGCTTAGTACGGAGCCTTAGCAATCAGCCCCAGCATTTT.

The chain recombines TRBV18 with TRBJ2-3; the match to TRBD2 covers 11 bases. After removal of 3 bases from V and 7 bases from J, the junction contained 12 bases not matched to a gene. The CDR3 extends over 17 amino acids. Germline-derived CDR1 and CDR2 are KGHSH and LQKENI. In DNA form, the CDR3 reads TGTGCCAGCTCACCGACTAGCGGGACGTCAGGAATGCATACGCAGTATTTT. Its protein product is CASSPTSGTSGMHTQYF. The whole variable domain, remainder taken from reference TRBV18 and TRBJ2-3, is NAGVMQNPRHLVRRRGQEARLRCSPMKGHSHVYWYRQLPEEGLKFMVYLQKENIIDESGMPKERFSAEFPKEGPSILRIQQVVRGDSAAYFCASSPTSGTSGMHTQYFGPGTRLTVL.

This clone was detected only once. V gene TRBV11-3 combines with J gene TRBJ2-1; 7 bases align to TRBD2. The CDR3 spans 16 residues. Looked up from germline, CDR1 is SGHNT and CDR2 is YENEEA. The V and J ends lost 1 base and 9 bases, in that order; junction bases with no gene match: 12. The CDR3 spells CASSLASGGAVAEQFF. The CDR3 DNA is TGTGCCAGCAGCTTAGCTAGCGGAGGAGCGGTTGCTGAGCAGTTCTTC.

The chain links TRBV18 to TRBJ1-5, with D possibly being TRBD1 (5 bases). CDR1 is KGHSH and CDR2 is LQKENI in the germline V gene. Deletions cut 4 bases from V and 9 bases from J, with 19 bases between. The CDR3 contains 15 residues. This chain's CDR3 is CASSRTDSRGTPQHF. CDR3 DNA sequence: TGTGCCAGCTCACGAACCGACAGTAGAGGGACGCCCCAGCATTTT.

A remark on this clone: The identical CDR3 is also encoded by other nucleotide sequences in the sample. This chain connects TRBV5-1 to TRBJ2-1, with 8 bases lining up with TRBD2. V lost 1 base and J lost 0; bases outside the gene matches: 3. The CDR3 is 16 residues long. CDR1 and CDR2 from the germline V gene are SGHRS and YFSETQ. The CDR3 sequence: CASSLTSGSSYNEQFF. For the CDR3, the DNA is TGCGCCAGCAGCTTGACCAGCGGGAGCTCCTACAATGAGCAGTTCTTC.

The chain has TRBV28 and TRBJ1-1, with no clear D. The CDR3 loop spans 14 amino acids. V gave up 8 bases and J gave up 0 bases, with 13 bases separating them. Germline assignment: CDR1 MDHEN and CDR2 SYDVKM. The CDR3 loop is CASCGGPMNTEAFF. The CDR3 DNA reads TGTGCCAGCTGTGGAGGTCCCATGAACACTGAAGCTTTCTTT. The full variable domain, its missing parts supplied by reference TRBV28 and TRBJ1-1, is DVKVTQSSRYLVKRTGEKVFLECVQDMDHENMFWYRQDPGLGLRLIYFSYDVKMKEKGDIPEGYSVSREKKERFSLILESASTNQTSMYLCASCGGPMNTEAFFGQGTRLTVV.

This clone occurred a few times. At the DNA level, this CDR3 is encoded by other sequences in the same sample as well. V is TRBV7-2 and J is TRBJ2-3, with 8 bases matching TRBD1. Per the germline V gene, CDR1 is SGHTA and CDR2 is FQGNSA. There are 14 residues in the CDR3. J was trimmed by 3 bases and V by 4 bases; bases with no gene match: 3. The CDR3 loop reads CASSSQGATDTQYF. CDR3 coding DNA: TGTGCCAGCAGCTCCCAGGGGGCAACAGATACGCAGTATTTT.

The genes are TRBV7-9 and TRBJ1-2; D is undetermined. V was trimmed by 5 bases and J by 4 bases, leaving 5 bases between them. Germline lookup yields CDR1 SEHNR and CDR2 FQNEAQ (reference sequence). This CDR3 comprises 11 residues. Written as DNA, the CDR3 is TGTGCCAGCAGCGGTGCCTATGGCTACACCTTC. Its translation: CASSGAYGYTF.

The chain uses TRBV7-9 and TRBJ2-6; 10 positions match TRBD1. Per the germline V gene, CDR1 is SEHNR and CDR2 is FQNEAQ (reference sequence). The CDR3 sequence is 13 residues long. V was pared by 3 bases and J by 12 bases, with 2 bases of the junction left unmatched. Here the CDR3 DNA reads TGTGCCAGCAGCTTCGGGACAGGGGTCGTCCTGACTTTC. Translated, it gives CASSFGTGVVLTF.

The rearrangement uses TRBV6-1 and TRBJ2-7, with 7 bases aligning to TRBD1. Trimming removed 8 bases from V and 1 base from J; junction bases left unmatched: 5. The CDR3 spans 13 residues. Looked up from germline, CDR1 is MNHNS and CDR2 is SASEGT. In DNA form, the CDR3 reads TGTGCCAGCCTTACGGACAGGTCCTACGAGCAGTACTTC. This encodes CASLTDRSYEQYF.

With respect to this clone: This sample also contains other DNA sequences that code for the same CDR3. V usage is TRBV2 and J usage is TRBJ2-3; the D gene is possibly TRBD2 (6 bases). CDR1 is SNHLY and CDR2 is FYNNEI in the germline V gene. The CDR3 length is 13 residues. Trimming shortened V by 3 bases and J by 3 bases, and 7 bases separated the two germline ends. Here the CDR3 DNA reads TGTGCCAGCAGTGATGCGGGGACAGATACGCAGTATTTT. Its protein product is CASSDAGTDTQYF.

The chain links TRBV7-6 to TRBJ2-5; no definite D call. Per the germline V gene, CDR1 is SGHVS and CDR2 is FNYEAQ. V lost 0 bases and J 1 base, leaving 9 bases between the germline ends. The CDR3 covers 15 residues. The CDR3, as DNA: TGTGCCAGCAGCTTAGCGCGGACGAGCCAAGAGACCCAGTACTTC. This gives the protein CASSLARTSQETQYF.

The chain has TRBV28 and TRBJ2-1, with D perhaps TRBD2 (7 bases). Germline CDR1 MDHEN, CDR2 SYDVKM. The CDR3 has 16 residues. The V end lost 7 bases, the J end lost 6 bases, and 22 bases lay between the germline ends. The DNA for the CDR3 is TGTGCCAGCACCGAATGGGGGGGGCGAATGGTCAATGAGCAGTTCTTC. It encodes CASTEWGGRMVNEQFF.

This clone occurred a few times. The rearrangement joins TRBV7-6 to TRBJ2-3, with D uncertain. Trimming took 8 bases from V and 2 from J, leaving 8 bases between them. Germline-derived CDR1 and CDR2 are SGHVS and FNYEAQ. The CDR3 runs 12 residues. CDR3 coding DNA: TGTGCCAGCGGGCCCGCCACAGATACGCAGTATTTT. Encoded protein: CASGPATDTQYF. Full variable domain (remainder filled in from reference TRBV7-6 and TRBJ2-3): GAGVSQSPRYKVTKRGQDVALRCDPISGHVSLYWYRQALGQGPEFLTYFNYEAQQDKSGLPNDRFSAERPEGSISTLTIQRTEQRDSAMYRCASGPATDTQYFGPGTRLTVL.